This TCR beta chain appears in the sequencing data of a study of T cells expressing NK-cell markers. As for the study in general: With respect to HCMV, most of the eight sequenced donors were seropositive, and one was seronegative. Study-level results: Topping the CD3+CD56-NKG2C+ fraction as well were these clonotypes, in a handful of donors.

Concerning this clonotype: Its antigen is not identified.

From its re-call of the 5' RACE reads, TCRdb lists each CDR3 protein once, without DNA. The sample includes approximately 440,000 distinct CDR3 sequences. This CDR3 is 14 amino acids long. Germline CDR1 and CDR2: DFQATT and SNEGSKA (reference sequence). The clonotype originates from a woman in her forties or fifties in good health. The specimen sequenced was blood T cells: a sorted CD56 or NKG2C T cell subset, CD4+ or CD8+ T cells, or bulk PBMC T cells (not recorded which). This chain connects TRBV20-1 to TRBJ2-1. CDR3 protein: CSAYQIPSYNEQFF.